This TCR beta chain emerged from a study of blood T cell repertoires in COVID-19. V gave up 4 bases and J gave up 7 bases, with 11 bases separating them. Germline V CDR1 and CDR2: LGHNA, YNFKEQ. CDR3 size: 13 residues. Sequencing used immunoSEQ multiplex PCR; TCRdb keeps in-frame clones, though not all of them. The sample holds some 180,000 clones; 70% to 90% are singletons and the top ten take about 18%. The chain has TRBV4-2 and TRBJ1-5; D is unresolved. Sequences were obtained from peripheral blood. This TCR derives from a man between 45 and 60 years old with COVID-19, enrolled during active disease. CDR3 sequence reads: CASSPRIGQPQHF. The CDR3 nucleotides read TGTGCCAGCAGCCCGAGGATCGGGCAGCCCCAGCATTTT.